This T cell receptor beta chain is from a study of T cell changes during pregnancy in multiple sclerosis. Data came from immunoSEQ multiplex PCR; TCRdb stores just in-frame clones and leaves some out. The profile shows around 75,000 clones, 89% of them singletons. Trimming removed 3 bases from V and 6 bases from J, with 12 bases in between. This CDR3 region has 13 residues. Germline CDR1 is SEHNR and CDR2 is FQNEAQ (reference sequence). The input for sequencing was peripheral blood, taken in the first trimester of pregnancy. This chain joins TRBV7-9 and TRBJ2-7; a possible D gene is TRBD2 (6 bases). This TCR came from a female donor in good health, enrolled as a control in a pregnancy study. The CDR3 DNA reads TGTGCCAGCAGCTTCGGGGGTACATCCGAGCAGTACTTC. Translated, it gives CASSFGGTSEQYF.